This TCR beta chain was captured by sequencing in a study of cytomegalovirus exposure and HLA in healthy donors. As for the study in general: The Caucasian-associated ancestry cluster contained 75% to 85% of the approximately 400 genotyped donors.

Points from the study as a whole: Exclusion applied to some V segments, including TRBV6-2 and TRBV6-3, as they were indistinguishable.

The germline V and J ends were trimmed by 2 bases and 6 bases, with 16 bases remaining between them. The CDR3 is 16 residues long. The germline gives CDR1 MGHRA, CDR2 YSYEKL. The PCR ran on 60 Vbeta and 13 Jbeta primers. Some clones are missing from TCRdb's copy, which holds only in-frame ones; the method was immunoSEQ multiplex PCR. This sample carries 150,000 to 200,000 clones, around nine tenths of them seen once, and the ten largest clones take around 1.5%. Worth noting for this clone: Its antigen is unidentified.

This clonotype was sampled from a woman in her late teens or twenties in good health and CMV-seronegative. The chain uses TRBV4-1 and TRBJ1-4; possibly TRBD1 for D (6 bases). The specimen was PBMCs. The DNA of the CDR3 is TGCGCCAGCAGCCAACCCCGACAGGCGGTCGATGAAAAACTGTTTTTT. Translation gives CASSQPRQAVDEKLFF.